This TCR beta chain is from a study of T-cell reconstitution after alpha-beta-depleted transplantation in children. Regarding the study as a whole: TCRbeta diversity was high at day 60 in some patients (a result of surviving recipient T cells and thymic progenitors). T-cell counts and diversity at one year post-transplant came mainly from newly produced T cells. The origin of alpha-beta T cells about two months after transplant was reportedly several hundred expanded graft clones.

A library of TCRbeta sequences, prepared with unique molecular identifiers, was generated. TCRdb re-analysed the PCR reads in MiXCR, keeping a single row per CDR3 protein. Among hundreds of thousands of distinct CDR3 sequences listed, 16% were seen once. Of note for this clonotype: Antigen specificity is unknown.

This receptor was identified in a male patient between 2 and 15 years old who had a stem cell transplant for acute lymphoblastic leukemia, so the T cells may come from the graft donor. Sequencing used PBMCs, mostly from graft donor cells, obtained 360 days after TCRalphabeta/CD19-depleted stem cell transplant.

The CDR3 protein is CASTQSGVGHEQFF. The CDR3, as DNA: TGCGCCAGCACCCAATCGGGAGTTGGGCATGAGCAGTTCTTC. The gene calls are TRBV5-1 and TRBJ2-1; TRBD2 is a possible D gene (6 bases). Germline CDR1 SGHRS, CDR2 YFSETQ. The CDR3 sequence is 14 residues long. V was trimmed by 6 bases and J by 8 bases, leaving 18 bases between them.